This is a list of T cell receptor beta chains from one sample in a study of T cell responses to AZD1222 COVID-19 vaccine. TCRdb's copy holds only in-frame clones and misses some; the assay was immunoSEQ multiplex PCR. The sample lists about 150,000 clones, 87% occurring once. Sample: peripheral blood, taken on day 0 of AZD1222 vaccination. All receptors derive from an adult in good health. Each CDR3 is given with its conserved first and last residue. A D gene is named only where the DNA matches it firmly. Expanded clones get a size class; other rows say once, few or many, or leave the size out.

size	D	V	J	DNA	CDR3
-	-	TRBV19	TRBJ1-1	TGTGCCAGTAGGAATCTCGGGACGGGGAACACTGAAGCTTTCTTT	CASRNLGTGNTEAFF
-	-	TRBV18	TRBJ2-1	TGTGCCAGCTCACCGGCACTTGTATCCGAGCAGTTCTTC	CASSPALVSEQFF
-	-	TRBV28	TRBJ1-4	TGTGCCAGCAGTTTTCATTTCCAGGAAAAACTGTTTTTT	CASSFHFQEKLFF
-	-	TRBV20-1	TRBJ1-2	TGCAGTGCTAGACAGGGTGGCTACACCTTC	CSARQGGYTF
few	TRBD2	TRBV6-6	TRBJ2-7	TGTGCCAGCAGTCACGCCTCGGGACTAGCGGGAGGGCCTTTGTACGAGCAGTACTTC	CASSHASGLAGGPLYEQYF
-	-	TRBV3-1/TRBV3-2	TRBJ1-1	TGTGCCAGCAGCCAAGAACGCCGACCGGGGGCTTTCTTT	CASSQERRPGAFF
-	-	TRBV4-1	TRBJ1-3	TGCGCCAGCAGCGACAGGAGGAGGGAAAACACCATATATTTT	CASSDRRRENTIYF
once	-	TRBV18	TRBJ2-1	TGTGCCAGCTCACCACCGGCTAGATTTATGGATGAGCAGTTCTTC	CASSPPARFMDEQFF
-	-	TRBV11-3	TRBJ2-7	TGTGCCAGCAGCTTCCGGCCGGACGGCTACGAGCAGTACTTC	CASSFRPDGYEQYF
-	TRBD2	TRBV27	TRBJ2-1	TGTGCCAGCAGTATATTGAGCGGGGACGCCTACAATGAGCAGTTCTTC	CASSILSGDAYNEQFF
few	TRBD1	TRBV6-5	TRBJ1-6	TGTGCCAGCTCCGGGACAGGGGGTTCACCCCTCCACTTT	CASSGTGGSPLHF
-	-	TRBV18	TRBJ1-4	TGTGCCAGCTCACCAGGCGTCCCACGTGAAAAACTGTTTTTT	CASSPGVPREKLFF
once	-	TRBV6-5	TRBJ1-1	TGTGCCACCTTCATCGCACCCGCGAACACTGAAGCTTTCTTT	CATFIAPANTEAFF
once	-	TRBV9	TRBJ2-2	TGTGCCAGCAGCGAGAACATAAGGGGGATGAACACCGGGGAGCTGTTTTTT	CASSENIRGMNTGELFF
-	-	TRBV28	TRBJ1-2	TGTGCCACCACGTCCGGGGGGAGGGCCGGGTTGGGCTATGGCTACACCTTC	CATTSGGRAGLGYGYTF
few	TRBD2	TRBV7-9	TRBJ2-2	TGTGCCAGCAGTGCTGGAGCGGGGTTTTACACCGGGGAGCTGTTTTTT	CASSAGAGFYTGELFF
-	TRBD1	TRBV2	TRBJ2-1	TGTGCCAGCAGTGATATGGCCGTCGGGACAGGCCTCTTC	CASSDMAVGTGLF
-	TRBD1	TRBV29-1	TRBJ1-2	TGCAGCGTTGAAGAGGGTTTGGGGACAGGGGTATCTACTCTCCATGGCTACACCTTC	CSVEEGLGTGVSTLHGYTF
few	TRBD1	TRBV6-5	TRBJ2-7	TGTGCCAGCAGTCTACAGGGGATACGGGTCCACGAGCAGTACTTC	CASSLQGIRVHEQYF
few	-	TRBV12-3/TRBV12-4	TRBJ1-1	TGTGCCAGCATCTTAGGAGGGGCCATGTCAGCTTTCTTT	CASILGGAMSAFF